This is a list of T cell receptor beta chains from one sample in a study of blood T cell repertoires in COVID-19. Using immunoSEQ multiplex PCR, the repertoire was profiled, and TCRdb retains in-frame clones only, with some absent. The table records about 59,000 clones, over 75% of them present only once. Sequencing used peripheral blood. The source is a man aged 60-69 years with COVID-19, enrolled during active disease. Each CDR3 is given with its conserved first and last residue. D genes are given only for firm matches. Rows may omit the clone size; those that give it use once, few, many or a size class.

D gene: TRBD1; V gene: TRBV6-2/TRBV6-3; CDR3 length: 17; clone size: .; J gene: TRBJ1-6; CDR3 protein: CASSYGRTGEDRSPLHF; CDR3 DNA: TGTGCCAGCAGTTACGGTCGGACAGGCGAGGATCGATCACCCCTCCACTTT
D gene: .; V gene: TRBV7-9; CDR3 length: 12; clone size: .; J gene: TRBJ1-4; CDR3 protein: CASSLATMVLFF; CDR3 DNA: TGTGCCAGCAGCTTAGCTACTATGGTACTGTTTTTT
D gene: .; V gene: TRBV6-4; CDR3 length: 15; clone size: .; J gene: TRBJ1-2; CDR3 protein: CASSDTNREPGGYTF; CDR3 DNA: TGTGCCAGCAGTGACACGAACCGGGAGCCTGGGGGCTACACCTTC
D gene: .; V gene: TRBV10-3; CDR3 length: 15; clone size: .; J gene: TRBJ1-2; CDR3 protein: CAISESAGSSYGYTF; CDR3 DNA: TGTGCCATCAGTGAGTCGGCAGGGTCTAGCTATGGCTACACCTTC
D gene: TRBD1; V gene: TRBV2; CDR3 length: 14; clone size: once; J gene: TRBJ1-2; CDR3 protein: CASSGQGARVGYTF; CDR3 DNA: TGTGCCAGCAGTGGACAGGGGGCAAGGGTTGGCTACACCTTC
D gene: .; V gene: TRBV9; CDR3 length: 16; clone size: .; J gene: TRBJ2-7; CDR3 protein: CASSLGERASSYEQYF; CDR3 DNA: TGTGCCAGCAGCTTAGGGGAGCGGGCGAGCTCCTACGAGCAGTACTTC
D gene: TRBD1; V gene: TRBV29-1; CDR3 length: 14; clone size: .; J gene: TRBJ2-7; CDR3 protein: CSGTRGQKGSEQYF; CDR3 DNA: TGCAGCGGGACCAGGGGGCAAAAAGGGTCCGAGCAGTACTTC
D gene: TRBD1; V gene: TRBV27; CDR3 length: 15; clone size: .; J gene: TRBJ2-5; CDR3 protein: CASSQQGREVETQYF; CDR3 DNA: TGTGCCAGCAGCCAACAGGGGCGTGAGGTAGAGACCCAGTACTTC
D gene: .; V gene: TRBV2; CDR3 length: 14; clone size: .; J gene: TRBJ2-7; CDR3 protein: CASSIQGAGGEQYF; CDR3 DNA: TGTGCCAGCAGTATACAGGGGGCGGGAGGCGAGCAGTACTTC
D gene: TRBD1; V gene: TRBV18; CDR3 length: 12; clone size: .; J gene: TRBJ1-2; CDR3 protein: CASSTTGTDKDF; CDR3 DNA: TGTGCCAGCTCAACCACCGGGACAGACAAAGACTTC
D gene: .; V gene: TRBV6-1; CDR3 length: 15; clone size: .; J gene: TRBJ2-7; CDR3 protein: CASSDQTGLRYEQYF; CDR3 DNA: TGTGCCAGCAGTGACCAGACAGGCTTGCGTTACGAGCAGTACTTC
D gene: TRBD2; V gene: TRBV19; CDR3 length: 13; clone size: .; J gene: TRBJ2-7; CDR3 protein: CASSIGRGGEQYF; CDR3 DNA: TGTGCCAGTAGTATAGGGCGGGGGGGGGAGCAGTACTTC
D gene: .; V gene: TRBV2; CDR3 length: 11; clone size: .; J gene: TRBJ1-1; CDR3 protein: CASSVEKEAFF; CDR3 DNA: TGTGCCAGCAGTGTAGAGAAAGAAGCTTTCTTT
D gene: .; V gene: TRBV11-2; CDR3 length: 13; clone size: .; J gene: TRBJ1-2; CDR3 protein: CASSLGGAYGYTF; CDR3 DNA: TGTGCCAGCAGCTTAGGGGGCGCTTATGGCTACACCTTC
D gene: TRBD2; V gene: TRBV5-4; CDR3 length: 13; clone size: once; J gene: TRBJ2-1; CDR3 protein: CASSLTGGNEQFF; CDR3 DNA: TGTGCCAGCAGCTTGACGGGAGGGAATGAGCAGTTCTTC
D gene: TRBD1; V gene: TRBV2; CDR3 length: 19; clone size: .; J gene: TRBJ2-1; CDR3 protein: CASSEALRGWTGSYNEQFF; CDR3 DNA: TGTGCCAGCAGTGAAGCGCTGAGGGGATGGACAGGGTCCTACAATGAGCAGTTCTTC
D gene: .; V gene: TRBV19; CDR3 length: 14; clone size: .; J gene: TRBJ2-1; CDR3 protein: CASRDGDSRDEQFF; CDR3 DNA: TGTGCCAGTAGGGATGGAGACAGCCGGGATGAGCAGTTCTTC
D gene: TRBD1; V gene: TRBV11-3; CDR3 length: 13; clone size: .; J gene: TRBJ2-7; CDR3 protein: CASTEDRVGEQYF; CDR3 DNA: TGTGCCAGCACCGAGGACAGGGTGGGGGAGCAGTACTTC
D gene: .; V gene: TRBV7-2; CDR3 length: 13; clone size: .; J gene: TRBJ1-5; CDR3 protein: CASGVGRYQPQHF; CDR3 DNA: TGTGCCAGCGGGGTTGGGAGATATCAGCCCCAGCATTTT
D gene: TRBD1; V gene: TRBV29-1; CDR3 length: 14; clone size: .; J gene: TRBJ2-3; CDR3 protein: CSVEGGQYTDTQYF; CDR3 DNA: TGCAGCGTTGAAGGGGGACAGTACACAGATACGCAGTATTTT
D gene: TRBD2; V gene: TRBV3-1/TRBV3-2; CDR3 length: 19; clone size: .; J gene: TRBJ2-3; CDR3 protein: CASSVHHPDAGVSTDTQYF; CDR3 DNA: TGTGCCAGCAGCGTACACCATCCCGACGCGGGGGTTAGCACAGATACGCAGTATTTT
D gene: .; V gene: TRBV5-1; CDR3 length: 17; clone size: .; J gene: TRBJ1-1; CDR3 protein: CASSLGAGIGENTEAFF; CDR3 DNA: TGCGCCAGCAGCTTGGGGGCCGGTATAGGGGAGAACACTGAAGCTTTCTTT
D gene: .; V gene: TRBV6-5; CDR3 length: 14; clone size: once; J gene: TRBJ2-5; CDR3 protein: CASSYRQVQETQYF; CDR3 DNA: TGTGCCAGCAGTTACCGCCAGGTGCAAGAGACCCAGTACTTC
D gene: TRBD1; V gene: TRBV4-3; CDR3 length: 15; clone size: .; J gene: TRBJ1-1; CDR3 protein: CASSQDAGGNTEAFF; CDR3 DNA: TGCGCCAGCAGCCAAGATGCAGGGGGAAACACTGAAGCTTTCTTT
D gene: .; V gene: TRBV5-4; CDR3 length: 14; clone size: once; J gene: TRBJ1-2; CDR3 protein: CASSLLQGMVGYTF; CDR3 DNA: TGTGCCAGCAGCCTCCTACAGGGAATGGTTGGCTACACCTTC
D gene: TRBD2; V gene: TRBV5-4; CDR3 length: 15; clone size: .; J gene: TRBJ2-5; CDR3 protein: CASSLLAGGTKTQYF; CDR3 DNA: TGTGCCAGCAGTCTCCTAGCGGGGGGAACAAAGACCCAGTACTTC
D gene: TRBD1; V gene: TRBV5-1; CDR3 length: 14; clone size: once; J gene: TRBJ2-5; CDR3 protein: CASSSPRGLETQYF; CDR3 DNA: TGCGCCAGCAGCAGCCCCAGGGGGTTGGAGACCCAGTACTTC
D gene: .; V gene: TRBV27; CDR3 length: 12; clone size: once; J gene: TRBJ1-5; CDR3 protein: CASSFRGGPQHF; CDR3 DNA: TGTGCCAGCAGTTTTAGGGGCGGACCCCAGCATTTT
D gene: TRBD1; V gene: TRBV9; CDR3 length: 15; clone size: .; J gene: TRBJ2-7; CDR3 protein: CASSVGDRGVWEQYF; CDR3 DNA: TGTGCCAGCAGCGTAGGGGACAGAGGGGTGTGGGAGCAGTACTTC
D gene: .; V gene: TRBV19; CDR3 length: 13; clone size: few; J gene: TRBJ2-1; CDR3 protein: CASSDSSYNEQFF; CDR3 DNA: TGTGCCAGTAGCGATAGTTCCTACAATGAGCAGTTCTTC
D gene: TRBD2; V gene: TRBV6-4; CDR3 length: 16; clone size: .; J gene: TRBJ2-3; CDR3 protein: CASSDLGGGATDTQYF; CDR3 DNA: TGTGCCAGCAGTGATTTAGGCGGGGGGGCCACAGATACGCAGTATTTT
D gene: .; V gene: TRBV5-1; CDR3 length: 13; clone size: .; J gene: TRBJ2-7; CDR3 protein: CASSDGQLYEQYF; CDR3 DNA: TGCGCCAGCAGCGACGGACAGCTCTACGAGCAGTACTTC
D gene: .; V gene: TRBV7-2; CDR3 length: 14; clone size: .; J gene: TRBJ2-7; CDR3 protein: CASSFLDWSYEQYF; CDR3 DNA: TGTGCCAGCAGCTTCTTGGACTGGTCCTACGAGCAGTACTTC
D gene: .; V gene: TRBV6-6; CDR3 length: 11; clone size: once; J gene: TRBJ2-5; CDR3 protein: CASRQGETQYF; CDR3 DNA: TGTGCCAGCAGGCAGGGAGAGACCCAGTACTTC
D gene: .; V gene: TRBV7-9; CDR3 length: 14; clone size: .; J gene: TRBJ1-5; CDR3 protein: CASSLSESNQPQHF; CDR3 DNA: TGTGCCAGCAGCTTATCCGAGAGCAATCAGCCCCAGCATTTT
D gene: .; V gene: TRBV11-2; CDR3 length: 13; clone size: .; J gene: TRBJ2-7; CDR3 protein: CASSLFFSHEQYF; CDR3 DNA: TGTGCCAGCAGCTTATTCTTTTCCCACGAGCAGTACTTC
D gene: TRBD2; V gene: TRBV9; CDR3 length: 17; clone size: .; J gene: TRBJ2-2; CDR3 protein: CASSAGTSGSSTGELFF; CDR3 DNA: TGTGCCAGCAGCGCCGGGACTAGCGGGAGTTCCACCGGGGAGCTGTTTTTT
D gene: .; V gene: TRBV4-1; CDR3 length: 16; clone size: .; J gene: TRBJ1-3; CDR3 protein: CASSQAGVAFGNTIYF; CDR3 DNA: TGCGCCAGCAGCCAAGCCGGGGTAGCTTTCGGAAACACCATATATTTT
D gene: TRBD1; V gene: TRBV7-2; CDR3 length: 18; clone size: .; J gene: TRBJ1-1; CDR3 protein: CASSLGQGGGPRNTEAFF; CDR3 DNA: TGTGCCAGCAGCTTAGGACAGGGGGGAGGACCGAGGAACACTGAAGCTTTCTTT
D gene: TRBD2; V gene: TRBV7-3; CDR3 length: 14; clone size: .; J gene: TRBJ2-1; CDR3 protein: CASSRRGGPTEQFF; CDR3 DNA: TGTGCCAGCTCTCGGCGGGGGGGCCCGACTGAGCAGTTCTTC
D gene: .; V gene: TRBV9; CDR3 length: 15; clone size: .; J gene: TRBJ1-4; CDR3 protein: CASSLEGGGVEKLFF; CDR3 DNA: TGTGCCAGCAGCCTGGAGGGGGGAGGGGTTGAAAAACTGTTTTTT
D gene: TRBD2; V gene: TRBV9; CDR3 length: 17; clone size: .; J gene: TRBJ2-1; CDR3 protein: CASSRAPLAGGQGEQFF; CDR3 DNA: TGTGCCAGCAGCAGAGCCCCACTAGCGGGGGGGCAGGGTGAGCAGTTCTTC
D gene: .; V gene: TRBV25-1; CDR3 length: 13; clone size: .; J gene: TRBJ1-2; CDR3 protein: CASSESRVNGYTF; CDR3 DNA: TGTGCCAGCAGTGAATCCAGGGTAAATGGCTACACCTTC
D gene: TRBD1; V gene: TRBV11-3; CDR3 length: 17; clone size: .; J gene: TRBJ1-1; CDR3 protein: CASSLQRQGGGNTEAFF; CDR3 DNA: TGTGCCAGCAGCTTACAAAGACAGGGCGGTGGGAACACTGAAGCTTTCTTT
D gene: TRBD1; V gene: TRBV11-3; CDR3 length: 13; clone size: .; J gene: TRBJ1-1; CDR3 protein: CASSVQGRTEAFF; CDR3 DNA: TGTGCCAGCAGCGTACAGGGGAGGACTGAAGCTTTCTTT
D gene: TRBD2; V gene: TRBV18; CDR3 length: 15; clone size: .; J gene: TRBJ2-5; CDR3 protein: CASSPSSGSPMTQYF; CDR3 DNA: TGTGCCAGCTCACCTTCTAGCGGGAGCCCTATGACCCAGTACTTC
D gene: .; V gene: TRBV18; CDR3 length: 12; clone size: few; J gene: TRBJ1-2; CDR3 protein: CASSPLPGGYTF; CDR3 DNA: TGTGCCAGCTCACCACTCCCGGGTGGCTACACCTTC
D gene: .; V gene: TRBV7-3; CDR3 length: 15; clone size: .; J gene: TRBJ2-7; CDR3 protein: CASSLRSGPLGEQYF; CDR3 DNA: TGTGCCAGCAGCTTAAGAAGCGGGCCCCTGGGGGAGCAGTACTTC
D gene: .; V gene: TRBV6-1; CDR3 length: 17; clone size: .; J gene: TRBJ1-5; CDR3 protein: CASSEGSLQDPNQPQHF; CDR3 DNA: TGTGCCAGCAGTGAAGGGTCTTTGCAGGATCCCAATCAGCCCCAGCATTTT
D gene: TRBD2; V gene: TRBV6-5; CDR3 length: 15; clone size: few; J gene: TRBJ2-7; CDR3 protein: CASSYSGLAAYEQYF; CDR3 DNA: TGTGCCAGCAGTTACTCCGGACTAGCGGCCTACGAGCAGTACTTC
D gene: .; V gene: TRBV2; CDR3 length: 13; clone size: .; J gene: TRBJ2-3; CDR3 protein: CASREGITDTQYF; CDR3 DNA: TGTGCCAGCAGGGAGGGTATCACAGATACGCAGTATTTT